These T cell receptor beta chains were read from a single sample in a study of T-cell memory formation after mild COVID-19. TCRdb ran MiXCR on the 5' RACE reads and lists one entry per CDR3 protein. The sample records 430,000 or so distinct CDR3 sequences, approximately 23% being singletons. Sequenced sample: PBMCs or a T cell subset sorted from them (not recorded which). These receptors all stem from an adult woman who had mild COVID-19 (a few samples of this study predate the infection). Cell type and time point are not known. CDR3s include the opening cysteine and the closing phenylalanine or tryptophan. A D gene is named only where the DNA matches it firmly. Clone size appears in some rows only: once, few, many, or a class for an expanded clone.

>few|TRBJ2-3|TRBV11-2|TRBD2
CASSPGTSGEIRADTQYF
TGTGCCAGCAGCCCCGGGACTAGCGGGGAGATACGGGCAGATACGCAGTATTTT
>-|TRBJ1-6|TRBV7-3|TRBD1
CASSLHRGGSPLHF
TGTGCCAGCAGCCTCCACAGGGGAGGTTCACCCCTCCACTTT
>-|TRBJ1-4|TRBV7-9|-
CASSTTRDTNEKLFF
TGTGCCAGCAGCACCACACGGGACACCAATGAAAAACTGTTTTTT
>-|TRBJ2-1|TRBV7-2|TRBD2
CASPDRGGTSGYYNEQFF
TGTGCCAGTCCCGATAGGGGAGGGACTAGCGGGTACTACAATGAGCAGTTCTTC
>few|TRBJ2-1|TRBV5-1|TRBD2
CASSLATSGGAEQFF
TGCGCCAGCAGCTTGGCAACTAGCGGGGGGGCTGAGCAGTTCTTC
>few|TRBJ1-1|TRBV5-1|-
CASEPGTPGSTEAFF
TGCGCCAGCGAACCCGGGACACCAGGTTCCACTGAAGCTTTCTTT
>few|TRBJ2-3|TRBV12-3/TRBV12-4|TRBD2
CASSGGGEREYTDTQYF
TGTGCCAGCAGTGGGGGGGGTGAGCGGGAATACACAGATACGCAGTATTTT
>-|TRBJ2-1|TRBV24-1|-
CATSDWLDRNNEQFF
TGTGCCACCAGTGATTGGTTAGACAGAAACAATGAGCAGTTCTTC
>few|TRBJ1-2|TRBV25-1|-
CASSESHAASSGYTF
TGTGCCAGCAGTGAATCCCACGCAGCGAGCTCTGGCTACACCTTC
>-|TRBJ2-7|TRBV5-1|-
CASGIGTTYEQYF
TGCGCCAGCGGGATCGGGACAACCTACGAGCAGTACTTC
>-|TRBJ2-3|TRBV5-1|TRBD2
CASSTGTSGLSTDTQYF
TGCGCCAGCAGCACTGGGACTAGCGGACTTAGCACAGATACGCAGTATTTT
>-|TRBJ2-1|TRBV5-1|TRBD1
CASSFPLGTGIGDEQFF
TGCGCCAGCAGCTTCCCATTGGGGACAGGGATAGGCGATGAGCAGTTCTTC